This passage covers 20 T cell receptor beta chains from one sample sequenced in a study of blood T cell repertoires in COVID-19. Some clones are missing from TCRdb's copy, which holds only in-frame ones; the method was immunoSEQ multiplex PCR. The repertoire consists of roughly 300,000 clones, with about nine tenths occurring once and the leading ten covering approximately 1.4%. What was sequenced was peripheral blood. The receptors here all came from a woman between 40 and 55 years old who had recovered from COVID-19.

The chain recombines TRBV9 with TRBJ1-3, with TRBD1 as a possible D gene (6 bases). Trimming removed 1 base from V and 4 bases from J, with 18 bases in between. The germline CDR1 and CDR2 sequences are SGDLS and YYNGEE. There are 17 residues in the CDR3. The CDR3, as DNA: TGTGCCAGCAGCGTAACGGGGGGCACAGAAGCCGGAAACACCATATATTTT. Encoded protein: CASSVTGGTEAGNTIYF.

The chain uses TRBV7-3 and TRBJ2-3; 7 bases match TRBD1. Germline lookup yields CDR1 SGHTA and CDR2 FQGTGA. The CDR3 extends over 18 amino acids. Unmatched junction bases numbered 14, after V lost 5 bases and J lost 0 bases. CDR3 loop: CASSPDRDIRGSTDTQYF. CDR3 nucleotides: TGTGCCAGCAGCCCCGACAGGGACATCAGGGGGAGCACAGATACGCAGTATTTT.

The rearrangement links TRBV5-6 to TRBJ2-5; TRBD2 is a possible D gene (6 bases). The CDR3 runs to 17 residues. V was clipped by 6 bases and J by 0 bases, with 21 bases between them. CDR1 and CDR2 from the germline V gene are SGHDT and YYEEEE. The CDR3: CASTRGFLATHQETQYF. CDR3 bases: TGTGCCAGCACCCGGGGGTTTCTCGCTACCCACCAAGAGACCCAGTACTTC.

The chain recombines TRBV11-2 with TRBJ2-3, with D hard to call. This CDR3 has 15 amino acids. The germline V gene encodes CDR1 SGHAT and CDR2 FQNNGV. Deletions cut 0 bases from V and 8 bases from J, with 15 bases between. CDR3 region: CASSLDFGLTATQYF. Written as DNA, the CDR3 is TGTGCCAGCAGCTTAGACTTTGGGCTCACTGCTACGCAGTATTTT.

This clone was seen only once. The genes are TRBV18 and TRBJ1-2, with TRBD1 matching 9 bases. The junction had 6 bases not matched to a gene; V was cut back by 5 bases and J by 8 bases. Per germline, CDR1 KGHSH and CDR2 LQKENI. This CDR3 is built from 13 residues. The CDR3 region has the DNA TGTGCCAGCTCATCAATAGGGACAGGGGGCTACACCTTC. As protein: CASSSIGTGGYTF. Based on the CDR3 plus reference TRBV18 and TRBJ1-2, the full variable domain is NAGVMQNPRHLVRRRGQEARLRCSPMKGHSHVYWYRQLPEEGLKFMVYLQKENIIDESGMPKERFSAEFPKEGPSILRIQQVVRGDSAAYFCASSSIGTGGYTFGSGTRLTVV.

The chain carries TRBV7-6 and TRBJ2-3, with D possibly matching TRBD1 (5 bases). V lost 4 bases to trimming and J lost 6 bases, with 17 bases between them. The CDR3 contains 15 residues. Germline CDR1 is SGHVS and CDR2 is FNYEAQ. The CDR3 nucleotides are TGTGCCAGCAGCTCCACAGGCCGCCCCGGGGATACGCAGTATTTT. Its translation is CASSSTGRPGDTQYF.

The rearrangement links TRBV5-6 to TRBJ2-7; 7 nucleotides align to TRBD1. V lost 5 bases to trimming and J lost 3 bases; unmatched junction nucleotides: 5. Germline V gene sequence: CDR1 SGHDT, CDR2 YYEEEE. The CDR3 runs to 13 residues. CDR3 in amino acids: CASRTGLHYEQYF. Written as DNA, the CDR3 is TGTGCCAGCAGGACAGGGCTTCACTACGAGCAGTACTTC.

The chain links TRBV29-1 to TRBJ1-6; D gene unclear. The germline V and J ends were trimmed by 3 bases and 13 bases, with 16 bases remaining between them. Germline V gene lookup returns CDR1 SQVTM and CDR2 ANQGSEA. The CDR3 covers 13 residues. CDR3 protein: CSVDPDGSGPLHF. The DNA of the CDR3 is TGCAGCGTTGACCCGGACGGGTCGGGGCCCCTCCACTTT.

The CDR3 coding sequence is TGTGCCACCAGTGACCGCTCTGACAGGAGACACTACAATGAGCAGTTCTTC. Translating gives CATSDRSDRRHYNEQFF. V and J are TRBV24-1 and TRBJ2-1; D is perhaps TRBD1 (6 bases). V was pared by 4 bases and J by 3 bases, with 18 bases between. Germline loops: CDR1 KGHDR, CDR2 SFDVKD. The CDR3 is 17 amino acids.

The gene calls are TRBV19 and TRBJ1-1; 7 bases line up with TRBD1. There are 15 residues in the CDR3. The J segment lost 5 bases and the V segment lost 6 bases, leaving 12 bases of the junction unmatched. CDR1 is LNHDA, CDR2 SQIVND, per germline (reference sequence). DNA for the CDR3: TGTGCCAGTAGGAGGAGGGGGCCGCTGAGGACTGAAGCTTTCTTT. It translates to CASRRRGPLRTEAFF.

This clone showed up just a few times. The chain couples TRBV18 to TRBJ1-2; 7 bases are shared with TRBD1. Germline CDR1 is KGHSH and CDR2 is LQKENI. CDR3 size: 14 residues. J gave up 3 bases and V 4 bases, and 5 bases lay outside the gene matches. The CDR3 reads CASSLTTGDYGYTF. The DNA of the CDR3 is TGTGCCAGCTCACTAACAACAGGGGACTATGGCTACACCTTC. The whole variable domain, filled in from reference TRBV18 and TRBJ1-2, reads NAGVMQNPRHLVRRRGQEARLRCSPMKGHSHVYWYRQLPEEGLKFMVYLQKENIIDESGMPKERFSAEFPKEGPSILRIQQVVRGDSAAYFCASSLTTGDYGYTFGSGTRLTVV.

The CDR3 spells CASSPLPDRAPYEQYF. DNA of the CDR3: TGTGCCAGCAGCCCCCTCCCGGACAGGGCTCCCTACGAGCAGTACTTC. This chain uses TRBV7-2 with TRBJ2-7, with TRBD1 identical over 8 bases. This CDR3 has 16 residues. The J segment lost 2 bases and the V segment lost 5 bases, leaving 11 bases of the junction unmatched. The germline gives CDR1 SGHTA, CDR2 FQGNSA. Together with reference TRBV7-2 and TRBJ2-7, the CDR3 gives the full variable domain: GAGVSQSPSNKVTEKGKDVELRCDPISGHTALYWYRQSLGQGLEFLIYFQGNSAPDKSGLPSDRFSAERTGGSVSTLTIQRTQQEDSAVYLCASSPLPDRAPYEQYFGPGTRLTVT.

The CDR3 spells CASRLGGGIHQPQHF. In nucleotides, the CDR3 is TGTGCCAGCCGTCTGGGGGGAGGAATCCATCAGCCCCAGCATTTT. This sequence joins TRBV28 and TRBJ1-5, with D possibly TRBD1 on 5 matching bases. V lost 8 bases and J lost 5, with 19 bases in between. Germline V gene sequence: CDR1 MDHEN, CDR2 SYDVKM. The CDR3 sequence is 15 residues long.

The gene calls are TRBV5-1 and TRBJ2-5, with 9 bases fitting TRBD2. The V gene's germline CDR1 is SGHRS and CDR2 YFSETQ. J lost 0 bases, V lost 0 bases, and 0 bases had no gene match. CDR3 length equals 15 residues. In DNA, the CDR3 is TGCGCCAGCAGCTTGGTAGCGGGAGACCAAGAGACCCAGTACTTC. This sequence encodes CASSLVAGDQETQYF.

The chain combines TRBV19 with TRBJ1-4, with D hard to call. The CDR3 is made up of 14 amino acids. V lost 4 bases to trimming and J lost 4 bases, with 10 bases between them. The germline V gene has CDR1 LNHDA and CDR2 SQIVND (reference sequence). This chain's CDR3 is CASSSSRFNEKLFF. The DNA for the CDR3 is TGTGCCAGTAGTAGTTCTCGGTTTAATGAAAAACTGTTTTTT.

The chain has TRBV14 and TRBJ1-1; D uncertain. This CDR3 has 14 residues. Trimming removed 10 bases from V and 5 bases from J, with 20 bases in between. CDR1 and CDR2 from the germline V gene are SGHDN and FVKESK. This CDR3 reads CANPPTVRETEAFF. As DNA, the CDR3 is TGTGCCAACCCGCCAACAGTTCGAGAAACTGAAGCTTTCTTT.

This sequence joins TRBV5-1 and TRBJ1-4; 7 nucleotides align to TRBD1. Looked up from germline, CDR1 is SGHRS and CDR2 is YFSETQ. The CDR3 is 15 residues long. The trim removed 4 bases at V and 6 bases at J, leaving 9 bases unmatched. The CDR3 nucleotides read TGCGCCAGCAGCCCCACAGGGGTAGGGTATGAAAAACTGTTTTTT. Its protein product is CASSPTGVGYEKLFF.

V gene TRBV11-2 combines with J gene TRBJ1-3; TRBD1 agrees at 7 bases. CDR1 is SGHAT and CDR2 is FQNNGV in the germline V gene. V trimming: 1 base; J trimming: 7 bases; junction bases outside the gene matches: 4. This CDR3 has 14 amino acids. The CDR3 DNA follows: TGTGCCAGCAGCTTAGTACAGGGGAGGAACACCATATATTTT. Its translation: CASSLVQGRNTIYF.

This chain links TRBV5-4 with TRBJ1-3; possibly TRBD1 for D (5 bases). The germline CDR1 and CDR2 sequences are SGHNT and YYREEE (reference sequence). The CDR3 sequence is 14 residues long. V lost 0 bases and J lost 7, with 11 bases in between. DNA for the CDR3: TGTGCCAGCAGCTTGGGGGGCAGGGTTAACACCATATATTTT. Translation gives CASSLGGRVNTIYF.

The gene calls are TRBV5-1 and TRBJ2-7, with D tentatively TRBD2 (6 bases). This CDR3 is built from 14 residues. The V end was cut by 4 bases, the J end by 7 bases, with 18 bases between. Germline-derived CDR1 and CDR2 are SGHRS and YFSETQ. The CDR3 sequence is CASSPTSGVDEQYF. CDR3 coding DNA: TGCGCCAGCAGCCCCACCTCGGGGGTGGATGAGCAGTACTTC.